This TCR beta chain was sequenced in a study of CD8 T cells in ankylosing spondylitis. TCRdb used MiXCR to reprocess the 5' RACE reads, holding one entry per CDR3 protein. The sample includes some 120,000 distinct CDR3 sequences, roughly an eighth of them seen just once. The germline gives CDR1 LGHNA, CDR2 YNFKEQ. The V gene end was trimmed by 2 bases and the J gene end by 9 bases; junction bases not matched to a gene: 7. The CDR3 spans 15 residues. Points from the study as a whole: Relatively scarce in peripheral blood, disease-linked clones were CD8+.

This clonotype was counted only a few times. The antigen remains undetermined. Sequencing was performed on blood, either unsorted or a sorted T cell fraction (not recorded which). The sequence was collected from a female donor with ankylosing spondylitis or in good health (not recorded which). The chain couples TRBV4-2 to TRBJ2-1, with TRBD2 matching 10 bases. The CDR3 reads CASSQTSGVSFEQFF. The CDR3 region has the DNA TGTGCCAGCAGCCAAACTAGCGGGGTTTCCTTTGAGCAGTTCTTC.